What follows is one TCR beta chain and its context. Its cognate antigen is unknown. This entry is derived from a study of T cell responses to AZD1222 COVID-19 vaccine. CDR3 size: 15 residues. With V trimmed by 7 bases and J by 6 bases, 10 bases remained unmatched. Germline V gene sequence: CDR1 SGHRS, CDR2 YFSETQ. Whole-study results and caveats: Donors, mostly white British, included more females; clonal diversity was possibly underestimated. Spike-spanning, vaccine-associated CD4 TCRs were dominant at 160-218 and 743-854. Baseline seropositivity occurred in only a handful of AZD1222 recipients.

Here immunoSEQ multiplex PCR was the method, and the copy in TCRdb shows in-frame clones only, minus some. The table includes around 78,000 clones, about nine tenths detected once. This sequence originates from an adult in good health. The V and J genes are TRBV5-1 and TRBJ2-3, with TRBD2 matching 11 bases. The sequencing here drew on peripheral blood, taken on day 0 of AZD1222 vaccination. CDR3 in amino acids: CASSPLSSGRDTQYF. The CDR3 DNA is TGCGCCAGCTCACCATTGTCTAGCGGGAGGGATACGCAGTATTTT.